A selection of T cell receptor beta chains follows, all from one sample in a study of blood T cell repertoires in COVID-19. Clones were read by immunoSEQ multiplex PCR, and TCRdb kept only the in-frame ones, dropping some. The table lists approximately 77,000 clones, 86% of them singletons. What was sequenced was peripheral blood. These receptor sequences come from a man aged 30 to 39 with acute or convalescent COVID-19. Each CDR3 is given with its conserved first and last residue. Each record gives: J gene, V gene, clone size, CDR3 protein. Expanded clones are given a class, and other clones once, few, many or no size at all.

TRBJ1-2 | TRBV19 | . | CASSIQTGGINYGYTF
TRBJ2-1 | TRBV2 | . | CASSESRGARYNEQFF
TRBJ1-1 | TRBV23-1 | few | CASSIKGRGFAEAFF
TRBJ1-2 | TRBV5-4 | . | CASSPDRGWGYTF
TRBJ1-2 | TRBV2 | . | CASSPGQGYGYTF
TRBJ1-1 | TRBV7-2 | . | CASSTYQGVGEAFF
TRBJ1-1 | TRBV30 | . | CAWSPNREREAFF
TRBJ2-1 | TRBV7-3 | . | CASSLQWAGYNEQFF
TRBJ1-2 | TRBV18 | once | CASSPAQRQGNYGYTF
TRBJ1-2 | TRBV4-1 | . | CASSGPLGANYGYTF
TRBJ2-1 | TRBV29-1 | . | CSVEDRGSSLYNEQFF
TRBJ2-2 | TRBV7-2 | . | CASSLGAGFPNTGELFF
TRBJ1-2 | TRBV9 | . | CASSGVKGTVVVGYTF
TRBJ1-3 | TRBV12-3/TRBV12-4 | . | CASSRTGGNTIYF
TRBJ2-3 | TRBV4-2 | . | CASSQDLLAGGRGTDTQYF
TRBJ1-1 | TRBV6-5 | once | CASSYRTGVEAFF
TRBJ2-7 | TRBV19 | . | CASSSPGQGRRGSEQYF
TRBJ1-2 | TRBV3-1/TRBV3-2 | . | CASSQAADRGVSYTF
TRBJ1-2 | TRBV6-2/TRBV6-3 | . | CASSWDRNYGYTF
TRBJ2-1 | TRBV3-1/TRBV3-2 | . | CATKGVNEQFF
TRBJ2-1 | TRBV18 | medium-sized | CASSPGQGGADEQFF
TRBJ1-1 | TRBV30 | . | CAWGRDRGSLMNTEAFF
TRBJ2-5 | TRBV12-5 | . | CASGLSLAGGRGYQETQYF
TRBJ2-2 | TRBV7-2 | . | CAEGARGRNTGELFF
TRBJ1-2 | TRBV5-4 | . | CASSPGLNYGYTF
TRBJ2-3 | TRBV10-3 | . | CAIISGQGTTDTQYF
TRBJ2-7 | TRBV5-5 | . | CASSWGASGSYEQYF
TRBJ2-5 | TRBV5-4 | . | CASSLTSGSLETQYF
TRBJ1-4 | TRBV29-1 | . | CSVKTGSNEKLFF
TRBJ2-2 | TRBV10-3 | . | CAISGTGNTGELFF
TRBJ1-4 | TRBV5-8 | . | CASSLHYKTGANEKLFF
TRBJ1-2 | TRBV13 | . | CASSSGQGIDYGYTF
TRBJ2-1 | TRBV27 | few | CASSNVAGYNEQFF
TRBJ1-2 | TRBV19 | . | CASSIGPGATYGYTF
TRBJ2-7 | TRBV7-2 | . | CASSATSGSYEQYF
TRBJ2-5 | TRBV2 | . | CASSEGLAGGFRETQYF
TRBJ1-6 | TRBV6-2/TRBV6-3 | . | CASSYSIHSDNSPLHF
TRBJ2-2 | TRBV5-1 | . | CASSRLDRGGANTGELFF
TRBJ2-7 | TRBV19 | . | CASSPSGRQGNYEQYF
TRBJ1-2 | TRBV25-1 | . | CASSEYEGGGYTF
TRBJ1-2 | TRBV4-2 | . | CASSQDPRGTYGYTF
TRBJ1-2 | TRBV30 | . | CAWSVSANYGYTF
TRBJ1-2 | TRBV5-4 | . | CASSWFDRGGYTF
TRBJ2-1 | TRBV19 | . | CASSLGGTGDEQFF
TRBJ1-2 | TRBV5-5 | . | CASSLAHGDPYGYTF
TRBJ2-7 | TRBV7-8 | . | CASTRASSGENNYEQYF
TRBJ1-2 | TRBV7-9 | . | CASSLASGSYGYTF
TRBJ1-1 | TRBV3-1/TRBV3-2 | . | CASSQARDTEAFF
TRBJ1-2 | TRBV7-3 | . | CASSMDSNYGYTF
TRBJ1-4 | TRBV9 | . | CASSAHPGNNEKLFF
TRBJ2-3 | TRBV7-9 | . | CASSLLAGGVTDTQYF
TRBJ2-3 | TRBV6-2/TRBV6-3 | . | CASSPGATGNTDTQYF
TRBJ2-3 | TRBV9 | . | CASSVSVTDTQYF
TRBJ1-4 | TRBV15 | . | CATSRDPRLEKLFF
TRBJ1-3 | TRBV5-1 | . | CASSEQGSGNTIYF
TRBJ1-5 | TRBV7-2 | medium-sized | CASSYREGQPQHF
TRBJ1-2 | TRBV19 | . | CASSISDRVLGYTF